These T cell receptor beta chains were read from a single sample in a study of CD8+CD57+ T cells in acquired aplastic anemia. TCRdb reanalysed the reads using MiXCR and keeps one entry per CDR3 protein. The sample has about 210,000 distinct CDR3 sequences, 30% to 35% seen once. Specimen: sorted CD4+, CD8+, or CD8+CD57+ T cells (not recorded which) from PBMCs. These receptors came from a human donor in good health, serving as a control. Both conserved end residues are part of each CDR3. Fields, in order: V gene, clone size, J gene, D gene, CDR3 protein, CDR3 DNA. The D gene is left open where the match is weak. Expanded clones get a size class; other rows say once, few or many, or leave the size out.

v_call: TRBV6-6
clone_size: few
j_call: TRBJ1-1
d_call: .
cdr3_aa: CASSLSRGFQNTEAFF
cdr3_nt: TGTGCCAGCAGTTTAAGCCGAGGGTTTCAGAACACTGAAGCTTTCTTT

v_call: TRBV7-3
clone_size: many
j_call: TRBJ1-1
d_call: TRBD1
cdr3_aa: CASSVPGGEAFF
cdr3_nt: TGTGCCAGCAGCGTACCAGGGGGCGAAGCTTTCTTT

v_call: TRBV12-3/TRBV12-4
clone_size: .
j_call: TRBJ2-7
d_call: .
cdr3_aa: CASSDSYERYF
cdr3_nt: TGTGCCAGCAGTGACTCCTACGAGCGGTACTTC

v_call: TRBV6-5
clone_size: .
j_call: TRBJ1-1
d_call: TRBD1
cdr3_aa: CASSYLRTGNTEAFF
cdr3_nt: TGTGCCAGCAGTTACCTACGGACAGGGAACACTGAAGCTTTCTTT

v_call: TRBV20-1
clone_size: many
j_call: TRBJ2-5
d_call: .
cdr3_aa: CSAPQGGEGETQYF
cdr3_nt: TGCAGTGCCCCACAGGGAGGAGAGGGAGAGACCCAGTACTTC

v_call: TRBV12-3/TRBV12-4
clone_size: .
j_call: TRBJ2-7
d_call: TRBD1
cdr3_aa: CASSPNQGASYEQYF
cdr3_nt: TGTGCCAGCAGTCCCAACCAGGGGGCCAGCTACGAGCAGTACTTC

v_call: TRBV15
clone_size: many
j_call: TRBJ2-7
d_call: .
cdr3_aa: CATSRGGASYEQYF
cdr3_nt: TGTGCCACCAGCAGAGGAGGAGCCTCCTACGAGCAGTACTTC

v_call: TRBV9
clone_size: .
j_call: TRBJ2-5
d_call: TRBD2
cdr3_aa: CASSGGTSEETQYF
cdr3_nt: TGTGCCAGCAGCGGTGGGACTAGCGAAGAGACCCAGTACTTC

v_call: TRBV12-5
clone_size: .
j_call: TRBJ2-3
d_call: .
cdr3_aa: CASGLVLTAYTDTQYF
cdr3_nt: TGTGCTAGTGGTTTGGTCTTAACAGCCTACACAGATACGCAGTATTTT

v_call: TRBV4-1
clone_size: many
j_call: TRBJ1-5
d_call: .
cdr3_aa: CASSRQGQYQPQHF
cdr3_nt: TGCGCCAGCAGCCGCCAAGGACAGTATCAGCCCCAGCATTTT

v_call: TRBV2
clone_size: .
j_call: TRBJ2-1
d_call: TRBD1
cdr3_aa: CARSGTGNPYYNEQFF
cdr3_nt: TGTGCCAGATCCGGGACAGGGAATCCCTACTACAATGAGCAGTTCTTC

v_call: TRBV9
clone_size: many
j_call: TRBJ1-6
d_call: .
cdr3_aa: CASSAEGGLNNSPLHF
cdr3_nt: TGTGCCAGCAGCGCCGAGGGGGGGCTAAATAATTCACCCCTCCACTTT

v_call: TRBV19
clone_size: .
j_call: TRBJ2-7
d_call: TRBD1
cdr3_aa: CASSTPTGARDEQYF
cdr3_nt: TGTGCCAGTAGTACCCCGACAGGGGCTAGGGACGAGCAGTACTTC

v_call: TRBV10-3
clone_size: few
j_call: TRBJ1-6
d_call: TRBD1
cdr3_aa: CAISESILTRGAPLHF
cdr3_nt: TGTGCCATCAGTGAGTCGATTCTTACCAGGGGGGCACCCCTCCACTTT

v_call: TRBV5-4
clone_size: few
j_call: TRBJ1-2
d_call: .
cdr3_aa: CASSSAQGRSNYGYTF
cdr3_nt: TGTGCCAGCAGCTCGGCTCAGGGGCGGTCTAACTATGGCTACACCTTC

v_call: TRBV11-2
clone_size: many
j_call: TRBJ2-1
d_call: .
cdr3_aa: CASSPESGRPGYNEQFF
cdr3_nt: TGTGCCAGCAGCCCCGAAAGCGGGCGTCCCGGCTACAATGAGCAGTTCTTC

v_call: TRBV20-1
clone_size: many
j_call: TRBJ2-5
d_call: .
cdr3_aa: CSALEGGPKETQYF
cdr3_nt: TGCAGTGCCCTGGAGGGGGGGCCGAAGGAGACCCAGTACTTC

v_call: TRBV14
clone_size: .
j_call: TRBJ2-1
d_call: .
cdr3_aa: CASSQFDLLFYNEQFF
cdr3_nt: TGTGCCAGCAGCCAGTTCGACTTGCTATTCTACAATGAGCAGTTCTTC

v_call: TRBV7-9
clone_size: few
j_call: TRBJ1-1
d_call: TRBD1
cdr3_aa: CASSPGQGARSEAFF
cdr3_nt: TGTGCCAGCAGCCCAGGACAGGGGGCTCGCTCTGAAGCTTTCTTT

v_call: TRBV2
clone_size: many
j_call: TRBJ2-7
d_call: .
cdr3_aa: CASSEASGVSYEQYF
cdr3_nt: TGTGCCAGCAGTGAAGCTTCCGGGGTGAGCTACGAGCAGTACTTC

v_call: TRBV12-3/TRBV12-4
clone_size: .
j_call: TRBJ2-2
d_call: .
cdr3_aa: CASSNAGELFF
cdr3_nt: TGTGCCAGCAGTAACGCCGGGGAGCTGTTTTTT

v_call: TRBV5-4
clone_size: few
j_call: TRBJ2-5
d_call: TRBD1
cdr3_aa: CASSLIHGQVQETQYF
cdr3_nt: TGTGCCAGCAGCTTAATCCACGGACAGGTCCAAGAGACCCAGTACTTC

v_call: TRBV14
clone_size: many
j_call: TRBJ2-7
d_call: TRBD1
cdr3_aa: CASSHLYRGLYEQYF
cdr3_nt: TGTGCCAGCAGCCATCTTTACAGGGGGCTCTACGAGCAGTACTTC

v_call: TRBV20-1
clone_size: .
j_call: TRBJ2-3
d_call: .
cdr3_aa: CSAPPPLRTDTQYF
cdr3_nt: TGCAGTGCACCGCCCCCACTCCGCACAGATACGCAGTATTTT

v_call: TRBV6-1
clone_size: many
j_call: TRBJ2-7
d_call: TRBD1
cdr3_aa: CASRGSRTGSYEQYF
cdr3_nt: TGTGCCAGCAGAGGTAGCCGGACAGGATCCTACGAGCAGTACTTC